A single sample is the source of the 11 T cell receptor beta chains below, sequenced in a study of T cell repertoires in ileal Crohn's disease. Here immunoSEQ multiplex PCR was the method, and the copy in TCRdb shows in-frame clones only, minus some. The table records more than 15,000 clones, about three quarters of them present only once. Time point reported: neoterminal ileum biopsy at postoperative endoscopy, about 6 months after surgery. The sequencing sample was made of ileal tissue. The receptor source for this set is an adult with Crohn's disease.

The chain couples TRBV6-5 to TRBJ1-3; maybe TRBD1 (5 bases). The CDR3 runs 15 residues. CDR1 is MNHEY and CDR2 is SVGAGI in the germline V gene. V gave up 10 bases and J gave up 2 bases, with 18 bases separating them. The CDR3 DNA follows: TGTGCCACCACCTCGGGACTGTACACTGGAAACACCATATATTTT. This gives the protein CATTSGLYTGNTIYF.

The V and J genes are TRBV6-1 and TRBJ2-7; 8 bases fit TRBD1. This CDR3 contains 14 residues. CDR1 MNHNS and CDR2 SASEGT come from the germline V gene. V shed 8 bases and J 4 bases; nucleotides not matched to a gene: 10. CDR3: CASAQGANWYEQYF. DNA of the CDR3: TGTGCCAGCGCCCAGGGGGCAAACTGGTACGAGCAGTACTTC.

V is TRBV30 and J is TRBJ2-7; 9 bases align to TRBD2. The CDR3 is made up of 12 amino acids. V shed 0 bases and J 9 bases; nucleotides not matched to a gene: 3. The germline V gene has CDR1 GTSNPN and CDR2 SVGIG (reference sequence). The CDR3 DNA reads TGTGCCTGGAGTGTAGGCGGGGGGGGGCAGTACTTC. Protein: CAWSVGGGGQYF.

CDR3 in amino acids: CASSSQGAYTGELFF. CDR3 nucleotide sequence: TGTGCCAGCAGCTCCCAGGGGGCGTACACCGGGGAGCTGTTTTTT. The chain joins TRBV13 to TRBJ2-2, with 8 bases matching TRBD1. The CDR3 has 15 amino acids. Trimming removed 4 bases from V and 3 bases from J; junction bases left unmatched: 4. Germline CDR1 and CDR2: PRHDT and FYEKMQ (reference sequence).

The J gene is TRBJ2-5, the V gene TRBV15; no clear D gene. The V end was cut by 0 bases, the J end by 2 bases, with 13 bases between. The germline V gene has CDR1 LNHNV and CDR2 YYDKDF (reference sequence). This CDR3 spans 16 amino acids. The CDR3 here is CATSRDWNSEQETQYF. CDR3 DNA: TGTGCCACCAGCAGAGATTGGAACAGTGAGCAAGAGACCCAGTACTTC.

This chain connects TRBV11-3 to TRBJ1-2; 8 bases fit TRBD1. The CDR3 contains 19 residues. The junction had 22 bases not matched to a gene; V was cut back by 5 bases and J by 5 bases. Germline CDR1 SGHNT, CDR2 YENEEA. CDR3 DNA sequence: TGTGCCAGCAGCGTCAAGGGACTAATCAGGGGGCGCGCGCCTTATGGCTACACCTTC. Its translation: CASSVKGLIRGRAPYGYTF.

The genes are TRBV7-3 and TRBJ2-5, with TRBD1 matching 10 bases. This CDR3 is 19 amino acids long. Germline V gives CDR1 SGHTA, CDR2 FQGTGA. V lost 4 bases and J lost 2; bases outside the gene matches: 16. The CDR3 bases are TGTGCCAGCAGCTCCGTTAAGGCCGAACGGGACAGGGGTCAAGAGACCCAGTACTTC. Its translation is CASSSVKAERDRGQETQYF.

This chain connects TRBV29-1 to TRBJ2-7, with D possibly being TRBD1 (5 bases). Germline V gene data show CDR1 as SQVTM and CDR2 as ANQGSEA. Deletions cut 6 bases from V and 4 bases from J, with 16 bases between. The CDR3 consists of 13 residues. This CDR3 reads CSVGGQGIYEQYF. CDR3 bases: TGCAGCGTGGGTGGGCAGGGAATATACGAGCAGTACTTC.

This chain's CDR3 is CASSGGGRASTDTQYF. The CDR3, as DNA: TGCGCCAGCAGCGGGGGGGGACGGGCTAGCACAGATACGCAGTATTTT. This chain links TRBV5-1 with TRBJ2-3; TRBD2 aligns across 7 bases. The germline gives CDR1 SGHRS, CDR2 YFSETQ. The V gene end was trimmed by 4 bases and the J gene end by 0 bases; junction bases not matched to a gene: 8. The CDR3 has 16 amino acids.

The chain recombines TRBV7-8 with TRBJ2-7, with D maybe TRBD1 (5 bases). V gave up 4 bases and J gave up 3 bases, with 13 bases separating them. The CDR3 has 14 residues. Germline CDR1 reads SGHVS; CDR2 reads FQNEAQ. The CDR3 coding sequence is TGTGCCAGCAGCTATAGACAGAACATCTACGAGCAGTACTTC. This sequence encodes CASSYRQNIYEQYF.

Concerning this clone: Its ends do not fully match the called genes, so a read error is possible. This chain links TRBV6-1 with TRBJ2-7; D is possibly TRBD2 (5 bases). This CDR3 spans 15 amino acids. Germline V gives CDR1 MNHNS, CDR2 SASEGT. CDR3 sequence (DNA): TGTGCCAGCACCAGAGCCCCGGGATACTCCAACGAGCAGTACTTC. Amino acid sequence: CASTRAPGYSNEQYF.